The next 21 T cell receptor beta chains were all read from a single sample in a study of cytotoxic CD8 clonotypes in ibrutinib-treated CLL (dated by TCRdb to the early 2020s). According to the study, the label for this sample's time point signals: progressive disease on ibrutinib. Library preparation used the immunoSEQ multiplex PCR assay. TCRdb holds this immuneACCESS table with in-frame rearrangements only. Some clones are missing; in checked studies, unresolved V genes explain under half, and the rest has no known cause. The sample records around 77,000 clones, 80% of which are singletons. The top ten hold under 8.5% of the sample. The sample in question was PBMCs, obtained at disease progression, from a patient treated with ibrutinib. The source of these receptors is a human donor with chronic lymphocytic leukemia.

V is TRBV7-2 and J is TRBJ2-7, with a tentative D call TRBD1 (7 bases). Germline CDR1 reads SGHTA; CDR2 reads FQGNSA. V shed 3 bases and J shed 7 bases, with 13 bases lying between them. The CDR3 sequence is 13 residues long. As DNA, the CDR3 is TGTGCCAGCAGCTTGGAGGGGGCGAGGGAGCAGTACTTC. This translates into CASSLEGAREQYF.

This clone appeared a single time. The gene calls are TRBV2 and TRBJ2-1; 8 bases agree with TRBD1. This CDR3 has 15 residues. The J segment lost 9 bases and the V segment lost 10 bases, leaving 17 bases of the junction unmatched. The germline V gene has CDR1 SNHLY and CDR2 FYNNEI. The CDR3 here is CATPAWGQEFSEQFF. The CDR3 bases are TGTGCCACCCCCGCCTGGGGACAGGAGTTTAGTGAGCAGTTCTTC.

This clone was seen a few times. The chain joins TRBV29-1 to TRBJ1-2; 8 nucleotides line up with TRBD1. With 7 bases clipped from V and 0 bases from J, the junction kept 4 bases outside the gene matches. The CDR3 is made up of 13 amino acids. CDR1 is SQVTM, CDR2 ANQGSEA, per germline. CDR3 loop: CSDRQGSNYGYTF. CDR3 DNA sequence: TGCAGCGACAGACAGGGGTCTAACTATGGCTACACCTTC.

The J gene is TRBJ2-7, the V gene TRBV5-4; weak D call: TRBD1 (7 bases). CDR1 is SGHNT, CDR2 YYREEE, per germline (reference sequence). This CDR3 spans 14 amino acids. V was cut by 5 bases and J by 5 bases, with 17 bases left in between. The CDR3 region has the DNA TGTGCCAGCAGTACCCCTCAGGGGGGAGACGAGCAGTACTTC. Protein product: CASSTPQGGDEQYF. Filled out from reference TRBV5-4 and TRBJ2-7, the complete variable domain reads ETGVTQSPTHLIKTRGQQVTLRCSSQSGHNTVSWYQQALGQGPQFIFQYYREEENGRGNFPPRFSGLQFPNYSSELNVNALELDDSALYLCASSTPQGGDEQYFGPGTRLTVT.

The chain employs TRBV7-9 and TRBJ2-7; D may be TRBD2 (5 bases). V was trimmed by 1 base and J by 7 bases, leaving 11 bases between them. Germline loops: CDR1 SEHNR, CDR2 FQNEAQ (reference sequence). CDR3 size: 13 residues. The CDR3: CASSLDGGREQYF. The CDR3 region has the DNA TGTGCCAGCAGCTTAGACGGAGGTCGGGAGCAGTACTTC.

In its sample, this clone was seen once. The CDR3 nucleotides are TGTGCCAGCAGCTTAAGCGGGGCCACAGATACGCAGTATTTT. Translation: CASSLSGATDTQYF. The chain links TRBV7-3 to TRBJ2-3; D is perhaps TRBD2 (6 bases). V was trimmed by 1 base and J by 2 bases, leaving 7 bases between them. Germline assignment: CDR1 SGHTA and CDR2 FQGTGA. This CDR3 is 14 amino acids long.

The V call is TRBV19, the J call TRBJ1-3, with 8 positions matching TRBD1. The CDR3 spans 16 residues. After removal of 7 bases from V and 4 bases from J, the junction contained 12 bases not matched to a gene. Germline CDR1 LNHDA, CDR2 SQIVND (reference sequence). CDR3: CASTTLARGPGNTIYF. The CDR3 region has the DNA TGTGCCAGTACCACATTAGCCAGGGGGCCAGGAAACACCATATATTTT.

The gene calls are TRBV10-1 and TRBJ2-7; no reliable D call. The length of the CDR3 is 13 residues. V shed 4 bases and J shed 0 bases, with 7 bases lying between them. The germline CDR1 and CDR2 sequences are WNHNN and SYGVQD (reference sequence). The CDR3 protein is CASSAVISYEQYF. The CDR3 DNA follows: TGCGCCAGCAGTGCTGTCATCTCCTACGAGCAGTACTTC.

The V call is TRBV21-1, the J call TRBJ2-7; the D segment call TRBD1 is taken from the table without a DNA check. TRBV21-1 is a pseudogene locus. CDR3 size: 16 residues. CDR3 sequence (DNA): TGTGCCAGCAGCCGTTGTGAAGAGGGGACAATCTACGAGCAGTACTTC. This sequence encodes CASSRCEEGTIYEQYF.

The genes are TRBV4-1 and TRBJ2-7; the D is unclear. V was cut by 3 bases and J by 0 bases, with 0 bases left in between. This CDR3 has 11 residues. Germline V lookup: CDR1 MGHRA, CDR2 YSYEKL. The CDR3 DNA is TGCGCCAGCAGCCACTCCTACGAGCAGTACTTC. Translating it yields CASSHSYEQYF.

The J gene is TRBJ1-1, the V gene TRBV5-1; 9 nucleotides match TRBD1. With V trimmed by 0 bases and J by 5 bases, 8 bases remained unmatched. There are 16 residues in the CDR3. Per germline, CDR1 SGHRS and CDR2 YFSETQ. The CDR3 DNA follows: TGCGCCAGCAGCTTGGACACTTGGACAGGGGCGACTGAAGCTTTCTTT. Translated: CASSLDTWTGATEAFF.

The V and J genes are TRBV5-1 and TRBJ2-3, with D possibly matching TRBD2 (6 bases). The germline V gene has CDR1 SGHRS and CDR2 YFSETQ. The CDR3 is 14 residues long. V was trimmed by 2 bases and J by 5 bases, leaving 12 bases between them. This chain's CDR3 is CASSFIGGEDTQYF. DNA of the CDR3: TGCGCCAGCAGCTTTATAGGCGGGGAAGATACGCAGTATTTT.

The CDR3 reads CASSQGGHEKLFF. In DNA, the CDR3 is TGCGCCAGCAGCCAAGGGGGCCATGAAAAACTGTTTTTT. The V call is TRBV4-1, the J call TRBJ1-4, with a tentative D call TRBD1 (5 bases). V gave up 1 base and J gave up 6 bases, with 6 bases separating them. The CDR3 runs to 13 residues. Per germline, CDR1 MGHRA and CDR2 YSYEKL.

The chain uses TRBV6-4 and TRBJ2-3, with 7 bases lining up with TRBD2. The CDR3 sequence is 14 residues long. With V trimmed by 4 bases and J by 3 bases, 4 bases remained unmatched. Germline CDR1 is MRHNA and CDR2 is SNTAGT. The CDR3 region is CASSATSLTDTQYF. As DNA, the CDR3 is TGTGCCAGCAGTGCGACTAGCTTAACAGATACGCAGTATTTT.

The CDR3 DNA reads TGTGCCAGCTCACCAGCCGGGAGCTCCTACAATGAGCAGTTCTTC. Translating gives CASSPAGSSYNEQFF. The rearrangement links TRBV18 to TRBJ2-1, with D possibly TRBD2 on 6 matching bases. V dropped 2 bases and J dropped 0 bases, with 8 bases sitting between them. The CDR3 extends over 15 amino acids. CDR1 and CDR2 (germline): KGHSH, LQKENI.

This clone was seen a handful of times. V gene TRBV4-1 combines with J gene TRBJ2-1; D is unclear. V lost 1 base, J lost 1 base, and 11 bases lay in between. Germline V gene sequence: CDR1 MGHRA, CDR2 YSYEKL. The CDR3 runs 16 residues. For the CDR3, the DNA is TGCGCCAGCAGCCAAGTCGACTTAGTATCCTACAATGAGCAGTTCTTC. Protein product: CASSQVDLVSYNEQFF.

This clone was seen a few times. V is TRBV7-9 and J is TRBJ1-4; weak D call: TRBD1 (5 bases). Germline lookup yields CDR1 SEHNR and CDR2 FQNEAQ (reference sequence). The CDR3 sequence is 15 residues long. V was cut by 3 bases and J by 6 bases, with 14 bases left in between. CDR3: CASSLPLRAHEKLFF. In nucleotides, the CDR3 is TGTGCCAGCAGCTTGCCTCTCAGGGCTCATGAAAAACTGTTTTTT. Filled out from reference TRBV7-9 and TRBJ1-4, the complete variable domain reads DTGVSQNPRHKITKRGQNVTFRCDPISEHNRLYWYRQTLGQGPEFLTYFQNEAQLEKSRLLSDRFSAERPKGSFSTLEIQRTEQGDSAMYLCASSLPLRAHEKLFFGSGTQLSVL.

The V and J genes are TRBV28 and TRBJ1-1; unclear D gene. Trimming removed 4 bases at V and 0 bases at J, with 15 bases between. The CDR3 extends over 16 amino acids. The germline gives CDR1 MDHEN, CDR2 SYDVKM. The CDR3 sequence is CASSSYREQLNTEAFF. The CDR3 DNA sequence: TGTGCCAGCAGTTCGTACCGGGAGCAATTGAACACTGAAGCTTTCTTT.

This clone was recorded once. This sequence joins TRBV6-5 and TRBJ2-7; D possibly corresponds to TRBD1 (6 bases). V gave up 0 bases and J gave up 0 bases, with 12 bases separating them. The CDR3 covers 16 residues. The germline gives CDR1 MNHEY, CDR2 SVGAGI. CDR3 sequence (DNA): TGTGCCAGCAGTTACTCGCCACGGACAGCCTCCTACGAGCAGTACTTC. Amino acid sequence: CASSYSPRTASYEQYF.

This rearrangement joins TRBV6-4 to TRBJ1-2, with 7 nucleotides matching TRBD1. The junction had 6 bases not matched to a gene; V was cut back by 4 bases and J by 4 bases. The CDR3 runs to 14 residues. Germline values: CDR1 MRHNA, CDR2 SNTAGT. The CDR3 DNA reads TGTGCCAGCAGTGTCGGGACAGTGGGCTATGGCTACACCTTC. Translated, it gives CASSVGTVGYGYTF.

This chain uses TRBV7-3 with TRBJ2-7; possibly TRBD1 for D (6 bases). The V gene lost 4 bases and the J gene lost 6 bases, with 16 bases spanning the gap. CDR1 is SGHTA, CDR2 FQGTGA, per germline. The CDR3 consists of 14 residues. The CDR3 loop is CASSYLGGGLEQYF. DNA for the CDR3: TGTGCCAGCAGCTACCTCGGTGGGGGCCTCGAGCAGTACTTC.